These T cell receptor beta chains were read from a single sample in a study of identical twins. TCRdb analysed the 5' RACE reads with MiXCR anew, one entry per CDR3 protein. Of around 450,000 distinct CDR3 sequences listed, over 12% are singletons. The same specimen was also included in a second study, on yellow fever vaccine responses in identical twins.

Sequencing input: CD4+ T cells sorted from blood. Receptors were obtained from a woman aged 18-29 years in good health. CDR3s include the opening cysteine and the closing phenylalanine or tryptophan. Rows give clone size only sometimes, using once, few, many, or a class for an expanded clone.

TRBV18,few,CASSLDRGDRYEQYF
TRBV15,few,CATSSSGGLSIQYF
TRBV20-1,many,CSAKLAGVYEQYF
TRBV6-1,-,CASRGRGDRRQETQYF
TRBV5-6,-,CASSPVNTEAFF
TRBV2,-,CASSEDRGITEAFF
TRBV6-1,few,CASSRTGALWANVLTF
TRBV20-1,many,CSARHFGTTDNEQFF
TRBV6-4,few,CASSDSSGNQPQHF
TRBV2,few,CASSEPGAITYEQYF
TRBV20-1,few,CSARQYTDTQYF
TRBV4-3,few,CASSQDLGQGKLTKNIQYF
TRBV12-3/TRBV12-4,many,CASILESDTGELFF
TRBV7-9,once,CASAVAGGGGQETQYF
TRBV20-1,-,CSAQLAGGYNQQFF
TRBV4-2,-,CASSQDRSVAGEGHEQYF
TRBV20-1,few,CSATTSGSYEQYF
TRBV4-3,-,CASSQDYLMNTEAFF
TRBV7-8,-,CASSQTRDEQYF
TRBV29-1,-,CSVAGGDRAFGANVLTF
TRBV7-2,-,CASSLGSRGQQYF
TRBV7-2,few,CASSPAAAYQETQYF
TRBV28,-,CASSSEAWAGHNEQFF
TRBV29-1,-,CSALLNREGETQYF
TRBV6-2/TRBV6-3,-,CASSDPGRLANLYEQYF
TRBV20-1,-,CGRREGPYNEQFF
TRBV14,-,CASSPLGTSPLHF
TRBV20-1,few,CSARRNPKVLGQGNDEQYF
TRBV6-1,-,CASSAFSLTDTQYF
TRBV12-3/TRBV12-4,many,CASSRDRRTGELFF
TRBV12-3/TRBV12-4,many,CASRVNTGELFF
TRBV20-1,-,CSARDPSGNNEQFF
TRBV28,-,CASSLDRGLQGGF
TRBV28,-,CASSLRGAASTDTQYF
TRBV20-1,many,CSAGGALNYGYTF
TRBV12-3/TRBV12-4,-,CASSSYGTGDNEQFF
TRBV28,few,CASSPNWGGRAQQYF
TRBV4-1,-,CASSSVWGLSNQPQHF
TRBV9,-,CASSADRFGGGELFF
TRBV24-1,few,CATSDLTLGGTDTQYF
TRBV7-9,-,CASSLPGLPYNEQFF
TRBV20-1,-,CSARTSGGTTARETQYF
TRBV12-3/TRBV12-4,many,CASSLSGGYTF
TRBV7-2,-,CASSFDRVTEAFF
TRBV3-1,few,CASSQDLGPKANTGELFF
TRBV5-1,-,CASSIGQGFGEQYF
TRBV10-3,few,CATSGAGAQETQYF
TRBV12-3/TRBV12-4,-,CASSRLAGGNPSTDTQYF
TRBV6-5,-,CASKTGQETQYF
TRBV3-1,-,CASSQGLAGVGEFF
TRBV20-1,many,CSARGVQMNTDTQYF
TRBV7-2,few,CASSFTGTRYEQYF
TRBV6-1,few,CASSEHHEQYF
TRBV10-1,many,CASSEYLAGDREQYF
TRBV11-2,few,CASSLDRVSRQFF